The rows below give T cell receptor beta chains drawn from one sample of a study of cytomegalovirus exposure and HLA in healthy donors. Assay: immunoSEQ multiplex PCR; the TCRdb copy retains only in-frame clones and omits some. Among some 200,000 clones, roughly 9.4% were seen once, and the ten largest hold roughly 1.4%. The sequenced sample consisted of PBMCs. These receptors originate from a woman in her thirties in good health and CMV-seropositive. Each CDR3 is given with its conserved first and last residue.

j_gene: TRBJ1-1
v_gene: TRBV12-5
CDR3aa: CASGLALKRIRDMNTEAFF

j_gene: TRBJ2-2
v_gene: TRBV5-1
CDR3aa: CASSGEGLADYTGELFF

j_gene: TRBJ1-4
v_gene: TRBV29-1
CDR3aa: CSATKAANEKLFF

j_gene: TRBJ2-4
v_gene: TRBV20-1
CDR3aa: CSAPLNQNTYF

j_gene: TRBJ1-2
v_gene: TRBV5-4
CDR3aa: CASSSVGALNGYTF

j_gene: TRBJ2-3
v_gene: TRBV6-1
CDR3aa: CASQGDTQYF

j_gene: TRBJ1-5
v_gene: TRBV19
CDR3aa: CASSREGLANQPQHF

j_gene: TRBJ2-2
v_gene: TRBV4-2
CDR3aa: CASSQDPPGLAGIFTGELFF

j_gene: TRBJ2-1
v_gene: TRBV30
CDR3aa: CAWTETDNEQFF

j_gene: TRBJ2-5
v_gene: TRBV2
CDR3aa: CASLTSGAKETQYF

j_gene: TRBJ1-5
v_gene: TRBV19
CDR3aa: CASSQGALSNQPQHF

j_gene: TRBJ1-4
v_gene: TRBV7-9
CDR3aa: CASSRRTGNEKLFF

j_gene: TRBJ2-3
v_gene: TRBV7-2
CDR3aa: CASSLGAGTTDTQYF

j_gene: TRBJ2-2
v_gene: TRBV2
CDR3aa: CASSESPRTGGPGELFF

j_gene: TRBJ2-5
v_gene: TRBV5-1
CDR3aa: CASSTNRFQETQYF

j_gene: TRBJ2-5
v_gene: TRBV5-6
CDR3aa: CASSIDIQETQYF